A single TCR beta chain is shown here with its context. The entry originates in a study of blood T cells in healthy people across ages. The trim removed 3 bases at V and 10 bases at J, leaving 12 bases unmatched. From germline, CDR1 is MNHNS and CDR2 SASEGT. The CDR3 loop spans 16 amino acids. PCR was performed a second time for about 7 to 11 cycles using a sample-barcoded 5' primer and a J-beta primer mix. One entry per CDR3 protein, called by TCRdb with MiXCR from the 5' RACE reads. The sample holds under 2 million distinct CDR3 sequences, almost 35% seen once. The sequence was obtained from a woman aged 25 to 39 in good health. Sequencing was carried out using blood. This chain joins TRBV6-1 and TRBJ1-6; 7 nucleotides agree with TRBD1. CDR3 DNA sequence: TGTGCCAGCAGTGACACCACGGACAGGTGGAACTCACCCCTCCACTTT. Translated, it gives CASSDTTDRWNSPLHF.